Shown below are 11 T cell receptor beta chains from a single sample sequenced in a study of regulatory T cells in long-lasting Graves disease. Stated time point: newly diagnosed GD, antithyroid drugs for less than 3 months. RNA extracted from PBMCs served as the sequencing template. Building the TCR beta libraries relied on iRepertoire HTBI primers, and CDR3 regions underwent Arm-PCR. TCRdb analysed the multiplex PCR reads with MiXCR anew, one entry per CDR3 protein. Of around 250,000 distinct CDR3 sequences detected, around 20% appear once; the ten largest clones hold approximately 14%. Sequencing was performed on peripheral blood mononuclear cells (PBMCs), taken at new diagnosis, from a patient treated with antithyroid drugs. The receptor source for this set is a female donor with Graves disease.

This clonotype was seen many times. This sequence joins TRBV20-1 and TRBJ1-1; D is unclear. This CDR3 spans 14 amino acids. Germline V gene sequence: CDR1 DFQATT, CDR2 SNEGSKA (reference sequence). V gave up 1 base and J gave up 0 bases, with 9 bases separating them. CDR3 residues: CSARVGYMNTEAFF. The CDR3 DNA reads TGCAGTGCTAGAGTGGGCTACATGAACACTGAAGCTTTCTTT.

This clonotype occurred many times. The genes are TRBV7-2 and TRBJ2-3; D gene unclear. CDR3 length: 15 residues. V lost 3 bases and J lost 5, with 15 bases in between. In germline, CDR1 is SGHTA, CDR2 FQGNSA. CDR3 DNA sequence: TGTGCCAGCAGCTTTGGCCTGGGGAATGGAGATACGCAGTATTTT. This translates into CASSFGLGNGDTQYF.

This clonotype was observed at least ten times. The J gene is TRBJ1-5, the V gene TRBV2, with TRBD1 as a possible D gene (6 bases). Trimming removed 3 bases at V and 0 bases at J, with 9 bases between. The germline V gene has CDR1 SNHLY and CDR2 FYNNEI. The CDR3 runs 15 residues. In DNA, the CDR3 is TGTGCCAGCAGTGACAGGGGAAATAGCAATCAGCCCCAGCATTTT. This sequence encodes CASSDRGNSNQPQHF.

This clonotype was detected many times. A read error may account for a junction end that differs from germline. The gene calls are TRBV5-1 and TRBJ1-5; D is ambiguous. Germline values: CDR1 SGHRS, CDR2 YFSETQ. The CDR3 consists of 13 residues. As DNA, the CDR3 is TGTGCCAGCAGCTTGGGCGGATATCAGCCCCAGCATTTT. Translated, it gives CASSLGGYQPQHF.

The rearrangement uses TRBV7-8 and TRBJ2-2, with no clear D. This CDR3 has 15 residues. CDR1 and CDR2 from the germline V gene are SGHVS and FQNEAQ. Trimming pared 3 bases from V and 5 bases from J, leaving 13 bases between. The CDR3 region has the DNA TGTGCCAGCAGCTTCCCCCGCTGGCCTACCGGGGAGCTGTTTTTT. The encoded protein is CASSFPRWPTGELFF.

Regarding this clonotype: It is likely a read error: a sequence one base away is far more abundant. The CDR3 carries no conserved terminal phenylalanine or tryptophan, so it likely arises from a read error. The DNA is left out, because the CDR3 cannot be placed on it with certainty; the CDR3 is given as TCRdb lists it. This rearrangement joins TRBV5-1 to TRBJ2-3; the listed D gene, TRBD1, was not tested against the DNA. The CDR3 extends over 14 residues, inclusive of both ends. Germline lookup yields CDR1 SGHRS and CDR2 YFSETQ. Here the CDR3 reads CASSLRTGGNEQFS.

This clonotype was counted ten times or more. The rearrangement joins TRBV12-3 or TRBV12-4 to TRBJ1-4, with D tentatively TRBD1 (5 bases). This CDR3 has 16 amino acids. Trimming pared 4 bases from V and 6 bases from J, leaving 18 bases between. The chain's CDR3 is CASSYGTKRGDEKLFF. In DNA form, the CDR3 reads TGTGCCAGCAGTTACGGGACGAAGAGAGGAGATGAAAAACTGTTTTTT.

As regards this clonotype: A read error may be the cause here, since a much bigger clone is one base away. The CDR3 DNA reads TGTGCCAGCAGCTTACCGGGAGGGCCTTACGAGCAGTGCTTC. Translated, it gives CASSLPGGPYEQCF. The V call is TRBV7-2, the J call TRBJ2-7; 8 bases are shared with TRBD2. The CDR3 has 14 amino acids. Germline V gives CDR1 SGHTA, CDR2 FQGNSA.

This clonotype occurred many times. V and J are TRBV7-2 and TRBJ2-7; 12 nucleotides line up with TRBD2. The CDR3 has 12 amino acids. CDR1 is SGHTA, CDR2 FQGNSA, per germline. Trimming cost V 3 bases and J 11 bases; bases outside gene matches: 2. The CDR3 nucleotides read TGTGCCAGCAGCTTGGGACTAGCGGGCAAGTACTTC. It codes for CASSLGLAGKYF.

This clonotype was recorded many times. The chain carries TRBV7-8 and TRBJ1-1; D call uncertain. The V end was cut by 5 bases, the J end by 2 bases, with 9 bases between. The germline V gene has CDR1 SGHVS and CDR2 FQNEAQ. The CDR3 has 13 amino acids. The CDR3 DNA reads TGTGCCAGCAGCCAAACTCTAAACACTGAAGCTTTCTTT. Protein sequence: CASSQTLNTEAFF. Based on the CDR3 plus reference TRBV7-8 and TRBJ1-1, the full variable domain is GAGVSQSPRYKVAKRGQDVALRCDPISGHVSLFWYQQALGQGPEFLTYFQNEAQLDKSGLPSDRFFAERPEGSVSTLKIQRTQQEDSAVYLCASSQTLNTEAFFGQGTRLTVV.

This clonotype was recorded many times. This chain connects TRBV28 to TRBJ1-2; no firm D call. This CDR3 spans 13 amino acids. Germline-derived CDR1 and CDR2 are MDHEN and SYDVKM. Trimming left V 4 bases short and J 0 bases short, with 6 bases between. The CDR3 protein is CASSYGSNYGYTF. CDR3 in DNA: TGTGCCAGCAGTTACGGATCTAACTATGGCTACACCTTC.